Listed below are T cell receptor beta chains from one sample, sequenced in a study of cytomegalovirus exposure and HLA in healthy donors. Some clones are missing from TCRdb's copy, which holds only in-frame ones; the method was immunoSEQ multiplex PCR. Of about 130,000 clones in the sample, less than 95% were seen once. Sequenced sample: PBMCs. These receptors came from a man between 18 and 29 years old in good health and CMV-seropositive. Each CDR3 is given with its conserved first and last residue. A D gene is named only where the DNA matches it firmly. Some rows have no size entry. The others give once, few or many, or a class for an expanded clone.

D	size	length	V	J	DNA	CDR3
TRBD1	.	14	TRBV18	TRBJ2-2	TGTGCCAGCTCCGGACAGGGGAACACCGGGGAGCTGTTTTTT	CASSGQGNTGELFF
.	.	15	TRBV5-1	TRBJ2-2	TGCGCCAGCAGCGGCAGGGGAAAAGGAACCGGGGAGCTGTTTTTT	CASSGRGKGTGELFF
TRBD1	.	11	TRBV29-1	TRBJ1-1	TGCAGCGTGACAGGGAAGACTGAAGCTTTCTTT	CSVTGKTEAFF
TRBD1	.	16	TRBV28	TRBJ1-2	TGTGCCAGCCTTATGGACAGGGGGGACACGGACTATGGCTACACCTTC	CASLMDRGDTDYGYTF
TRBD2	.	17	TRBV9	TRBJ2-2	TGTGCCAGCAGCGTAGACGGGGGTAGCGGGCTCACCGGGGAGCTGTTTTTT	CASSVDGGSGLTGELFF
.	.	13	TRBV6-1	TRBJ1-5	TGTGCCAGCAGCGGGAGAGGGGATCAGCCCCAGCATTTT	CASSGRGDQPQHF
.	.	14	TRBV2	TRBJ1-5	TGTGCCAGCAGTTACGGGAAATTGGGCCAGCCCCAGCATTTT	CASSYGKLGQPQHF
.	.	18	TRBV6-1	TRBJ1-5	TGTGCCAGCAGTGAATCCGGAACCACAGTTTCCCTCAATCAGCCCCAGCATTTT	CASSESGTTVSLNQPQHF
.	.	14	TRBV5-1	TRBJ1-3	TGCGCCAGCAGCTTGTCCAACTCTGGAAACACCATATATTTT	CASSLSNSGNTIYF
.	.	15	TRBV7-9	TRBJ1-4	TGTGCCAGCAGCATAAGGCAGGGCTCCGGTGAAAAACTGTTTTTT	CASSIRQGSGEKLFF
TRBD1	.	14	TRBV9	TRBJ1-2	TGTGCCAGCAGCGTAGGTCCAGGGGGCTACGGCTACACCTTC	CASSVGPGGYGYTF
.	.	14	TRBV5-4	TRBJ1-2	TGTGCCAGCAGCTTGAGGGGTACGAGCTATGGCTACACCTTC	CASSLRGTSYGYTF
.	.	14	TRBV18	TRBJ2-2	TGTGCCAGCTCACAAAATAGCGGAACCGGGGAGCTGTTTTTT	CASSQNSGTGELFF
.	.	12	TRBV5-6	TRBJ1-1	TGTGCCAGCAGCCTGACAGGTCGGGAAGCTTTCTTT	CASSLTGREAFF
TRBD2	.	15	TRBV5-1	TRBJ2-1	TGCGCCAGCAGCTCCGGGAGGGCCTCCTACAATGAGCAGTTCTTC	CASSSGRASYNEQFF
TRBD1	.	16	TRBV15	TRBJ1-6	TGTGCCACCAGCAGACCCGGGACAGCCTCGAATTCACCCCTCCACTTT	CATSRPGTASNSPLHF
.	.	12	TRBV7-8	TRBJ2-3	TGTGCCAGCGGGAGTTACTCAGATACGCAGTATTTT	CASGSYSDTQYF
TRBD2	.	16	TRBV18	TRBJ2-1	TGTGCCAGCTCACCGCTAGCGGGAGACTCCTACAATGAGCAGTTCTTC	CASSPLAGDSYNEQFF
.	.	15	TRBV7-3	TRBJ2-5	TGTGCCAGCAGCTTCCAGGGTTCGTCGCAGGAGACCCAGTACTTC	CASSFQGSSQETQYF
TRBD2	once	15	TRBV5-1	TRBJ2-1	TGCGCCAGCAGCTACGGACTAGCGGACGACAATGAGCAGTTCTTC	CASSYGLADDNEQFF
.	.	15	TRBV9	TRBJ2-5	TGTGCCAGCAGCGTATCATCTAGCATCGAAGAGACCCAGTACTTC	CASSVSSSIEETQYF
TRBD1	.	17	TRBV7-9	TRBJ1-5	TGTGCCAGCAGCCCAGACGGGACAGGGCTTTACAATCAGCCCCAGCATTTT	CASSPDGTGLYNQPQHF
.	.	16	TRBV5-1	TRBJ2-1	TGCGCCAGCAGCTTGGAGGGACTCAGATCCTACAATGAGCAGTTCTTC	CASSLEGLRSYNEQFF
.	.	15	TRBV27	TRBJ1-4	TGTGCCAGCAGTCCAAAGATAGTCAGGCGTTCGGAACTGTTTTTT	CASSPKIVRRSELFF
TRBD1	.	13	TRBV29-1	TRBJ2-5	TGCAGCGTGCATACAGGGGGCCAAGAGACCCAGTACTTC	CSVHTGGQETQYF
.	.	15	TRBV7-8	TRBJ1-1	TGTGCCAGCAGCAGACACCAGGGGATTAGGACTGAAGCTTTCTTT	CASSRHQGIRTEAFF
.	.	13	TRBV5-4	TRBJ2-7	TGTGCCAGCAGCTTGGGGCCACCCTACGAGCAGTACTTC	CASSLGPPYEQYF
.	.	13	TRBV5-6	TRBJ2-5	TGTGCCAGCAGCTTGCGGAGAGGGGAGACCCAGTACTTC	CASSLRRGETQYF
.	.	13	TRBV2	TRBJ2-7	TGTGCCAGCAGGAGAACTCTCCTCTACGAGCAGTACTTC	CASRRTLLYEQYF
TRBD2	few	15	TRBV29-1	TRBJ2-7	TGCAGCGTCCCCAAGGGCGGGGGGAGGAACTACGAGCAGTACTTC	CSVPKGGGRNYEQYF
.	once	14	TRBV7-2	TRBJ2-7	TGTGCCAGCAGCTGGGGAGAGGGGGGGTACGAGCAGTACTTC	CASSWGEGGYEQYF
TRBD2	.	20	TRBV18	TRBJ2-6	TGTGCCAGCTCACCCGCCCAGGGACTAGCGATCGCCTCTGGGGCCAACGTCCTGACTTTC	CASSPAQGLAIASGANVLTF
TRBD1	.	14	TRBV6-1	TRBJ2-2	TGTGCCAGCAGCGGGACAGCAAACACCGGGGAGCTGTTTTTT	CASSGTANTGELFF
.	.	13	TRBV28	TRBJ2-7	TGTGCCAGCAGTGGGGGACTTTACCACGAGCAGTACTTC	CASSGGLYHEQYF
.	few	14	TRBV5-1	TRBJ2-1	TGCGCCAGCACTCAGGGGGGAGGCTACAATGAGCAGTTCTTC	CASTQGGGYNEQFF
.	.	14	TRBV28	TRBJ1-2	TGTGCCAGCAGTTTATCAGGGGCTTTCTATGGCTACACCTTC	CASSLSGAFYGYTF
TRBD2	.	16	TRBV4-2	TRBJ2-7	TGTGCCAGCAGCCGGACTCATAGCGGGAGAGGCGACGAGCAGTACTTC	CASSRTHSGRGDEQYF